Below are 30 T cell receptor beta chains sequenced from a single sample in a study of low-dose radiotherapy and immunotherapy resistance in tumors. With TRAV- and TRBV-specific primers, first-strand cDNA was made, covering the alpha and beta chains. It was with a constant-region primer and a V-primer adapter that TCRs were amplified over 20 PCR cycles. Each CDR3 protein gets one entry after TCRdb re-called the reads with MiXCR. The profile shows about 35,000 distinct CDR3 sequences, around 20% of them singletons. Time point reported: after trial treatment. Sample treatment: LDRT plus nivolumab, ipilimumab, low-dose cyclophosphamide and aspirin (RACIN trial). The input for sequencing was PBMCs, taken after low-dose radiotherapy plus immunotherapy. The origin of the receptors is a female donor with ovarian cancer.

This clonotype has at least ten counts. This chain uses TRBV4-1 with TRBJ2-7; D gene unclear. The ends were cut back, 0 bases at V and 0 bases at J, with 9 bases in the middle. Looked up from germline, CDR1 is MGHRA and CDR2 is YSYEKL. CDR3 size: 15 residues. The CDR3 bases are TGCGCCAGCAGCCAAGAGGCGAAGAGCTCCTACGAGCAGTACTTC. Translating gives CASSQEAKSSYEQYF.

This clonotype was seen repeatedly, ten times or more. The chain recombines TRBV5-1 with TRBJ2-1; a weak D match, TRBD1 (6 bases). The CDR3 extends over 15 amino acids. Germline V gene sequence: CDR1 SGHRS, CDR2 YFSETQ. The V end lost 2 bases, the J end lost 4 bases, and 13 bases lay between the germline ends. For the CDR3, the DNA is TGCGCCAGCAGCTTCACCAACACAGGGTACAATGAGCAGTTCTTC. This codes for CASSFTNTGYNEQFF.

This clonotype came up once. The chain employs TRBV3-1 and TRBJ1-2; the D gene is possibly TRBD1 (5 bases). With 0 bases removed from V and 5 bases from J, the gap between germline ends came to 19 bases. Germline V gene lookup returns CDR1 LGHDT and CDR2 YNNKEL (reference sequence). The CDR3 runs to 17 residues. The CDR3 spells CASSQDGGLIGGYGYTF. The CDR3 nucleotides read TGTGCCAGCAGCCAAGATGGGGGTTTGATCGGTGGATATGGCTACACCTTC.

In its sample, this clonotype was seen a few times. This is likely an artifact of a read error, given a far larger clone one base away. V and J are TRBV28 and TRBJ2-1, with D possibly TRBD1 on 6 matching bases. Germline V lookup: CDR1 MDHEN, CDR2 SYDVKM. This CDR3 region has 12 residues. Deletions cut 6 bases from V and 10 bases from J, with 13 bases between. CDR3 sequence reads: CASRSQGYEQFF. The CDR3 DNA is TGTGCCAGCAGGTCCCAGGGGTACGAGCAGTTCTTC.

Ten or more counts support this clonotype. The chain employs TRBV7-2 and TRBJ1-1; a possible D gene is TRBD1 (5 bases). The CDR3 length is 15 residues. The germline V gene has CDR1 SGHTA and CDR2 FQGNSA. Trimming removed 1 base at V and 3 bases at J, with 12 bases between. The chain's CDR3 is CASSLDGGWDTEAFF. The CDR3 DNA is TGTGCCAGCAGCTTAGATGGGGGTTGGGACACTGAAGCTTTCTTT.

The chain joins TRBV5-4 to TRBJ2-1, with 9 bases aligning to TRBD1. The junction had 8 bases not matched to a gene; V was cut back by 4 bases and J by 6 bases. This CDR3 comprises 15 residues. Germline CDR1 is SGHNT and CDR2 is YYREEE (reference sequence). CDR3 residues: CASSTPGTGFNEQFF. The CDR3 DNA sequence: TGTGCCAGCAGCACACCCGGGACAGGGTTCAATGAGCAGTTCTTC.

This clonotype appeared many times. The chain couples TRBV29-1 to TRBJ2-6; D may be TRBD1 (5 bases). The V end was cut by 4 bases, the J end by 4 bases, with 8 bases between. The germline CDR1 and CDR2 sequences are SQVTM and ANQGSEA. The CDR3 consists of 13 residues. CDR3 sequence: CSVGREGANVLTF. CDR3 DNA sequence: TGCAGCGTTGGCAGGGAAGGGGCCAACGTCCTGACTTTC.

The table lists this clonotype with many counts. The chain carries TRBV10-3 and TRBJ1-1; a possible D gene is TRBD1 (5 bases). CDR1 and CDR2 (germline): ENHRY, SYGVKD. This CDR3 contains 13 residues. V lost 2 bases and J 7 bases, leaving 11 bases between the germline ends. The DNA for the CDR3 is TGTGCCATCAGTGAGAGAGGGGACGGTGAAGCTTTCTTT. Translated: CAISERGDGEAFF.

This clonotype was seen at least ten times. The chain combines TRBV5-1 with TRBJ2-3; 8 bases are shared with TRBD2. The CDR3 length is 16 residues. Germline CDR1 SGHRS, CDR2 YFSETQ. The V and J ends lost 3 bases and 2 bases, in that order; junction bases with no gene match: 8. The CDR3 loop reads CASSSPSGGTTDTQYF. The CDR3 DNA reads as TGCGCCAGCAGCTCCCCAAGCGGGGGTACCACAGATACGCAGTATTTT.

There are many counts of this clonotype. The chain couples TRBV29-1 to TRBJ2-4, with D tentatively TRBD2 (5 bases). Germline-derived CDR1 and CDR2 are SQVTM and ANQGSEA. Trimming left V 5 bases short and J 7 bases short, with 15 bases between. This CDR3 has 13 residues. The CDR3 sequence: CSVPGVDVNIQYF. The CDR3, as DNA: TGCAGCGTTCCCGGGGTGGATGTGAACATTCAGTACTTC.

This clonotype was found many times. CDR3 sequence reads: CSAKIGSGSYNEQFF. DNA for the CDR3: TGCAGTGCCAAGATCGGGAGTGGGTCCTACAATGAGCAGTTCTTC. The gene calls are TRBV20-1 and TRBJ2-1; a weak D match, TRBD2 (6 bases). CDR3 size: 15 residues. Germline V gene lookup returns CDR1 DFQATT and CDR2 SNEGSKA (reference sequence). V shed 6 bases and J shed 1 base, with 16 bases lying between them.

This clonotype occurred many times. V gene TRBV3-1 combines with J gene TRBJ2-1; D may be TRBD2 (5 bases). The CDR3 runs 17 residues. Trimming removed 4 bases at V and 7 bases at J, with 23 bases between. CDR1 and CDR2 from the germline V gene are LGHDT and YNNKEL (reference sequence). The CDR3 loop is CASSPIFDYVSTNEQFF. The CDR3 DNA reads TGTGCCAGCAGCCCGATATTTGACTATGTTTCAACGAATGAGCAGTTCTTC.

In its sample, this clonotype was seen many times. The chain employs TRBV2 and TRBJ1-6; no clear D. Between the trimmed V and J ends, which lost 5 bases and 9 bases, there was a span of 14 bases. Per the germline V gene, CDR1 is SNHLY and CDR2 is FYNNEI. This CDR3 has 14 amino acids. The CDR3 sequence is CASSSSGSRSPLHF. The DNA of the CDR3 is TGTGCCAGCAGTTCGAGTGGCAGCCGTTCACCCCTCCACTTT.

This clonotype was counted at least ten times. The V call is TRBV5-1, the J call TRBJ1-1, with a weak D call TRBD1 (6 bases). V was pared by 2 bases and J by 4 bases, with 12 bases between. The CDR3 sequence is 14 residues long. CDR1 is SGHRS, CDR2 YFSETQ, per germline. The chain's CDR3 is CASSFGGLGTEAFF. The CDR3, as DNA: TGCGCCAGCAGCTTCGGGGGGCTAGGCACTGAAGCTTTCTTT.

This clonotype was seen at least ten times. CDR3 DNA: TGTGCCAGCAGCGTAGGAGGAACTGAAGCTTTCTTT. This sequence encodes CASSVGGTEAFF. The V and J genes are TRBV9 and TRBJ1-1; D remains unclear. The germline gives CDR1 SGDLS, CDR2 YYNGEE. The CDR3 has 12 residues. V was shortened by 0 bases and J by 5 bases, with 5 bases between the two germline ends.

A few counts support this clonotype. A junction end diverges from the germline sequence, so it may reflect a read error. This chain connects TRBV28 to TRBJ1-3; D is unresolved. Germline assignment: CDR1 MDHEN and CDR2 SYDVKM. This CDR3 has 15 residues. In DNA, the CDR3 is TGTTCCAGCAGTTTAGGAGGGTTCTTTGGAAACACCATATATTTT. It yields the protein CSSSLGGFFGNTIYF.

This clonotype was seen many times. This chain joins TRBV7-2 and TRBJ1-1; D ambiguous. CDR3 size: 14 residues. The ends were cut back, 0 bases at V and 2 bases at J, with 7 bases in the middle. Looked up from germline, CDR1 is SGHTA and CDR2 is FQGNSA. Written as DNA, the CDR3 is TGTGCCAGCAGCTTAGCGTCGGGAAACACTGAAGCTTTCTTT. It yields the protein CASSLASGNTEAFF.

In its sample, this clonotype was seen many times. The chain joins TRBV4-1 to TRBJ2-5; 12 nucleotides agree with TRBD1. Germline lookup yields CDR1 MGHRA and CDR2 YSYEKL. This CDR3 has 18 amino acids. The V segment lost 0 bases and the J segment 1 base; nucleotides outside the gene matches: 6. This CDR3 is CASSQEPGTGGTQETQYF. The DNA for the CDR3 is TGCGCCAGCAGCCAAGAACCCGGGACAGGGGGCACCCAAGAGACCCAGTACTTC.

This clonotype was seen many times. The rearrangement links TRBV7-9 to TRBJ2-3, with D uncertain. V was shortened by 4 bases and J by 1 base, with 15 bases between the two germline ends. Per the germline V gene, CDR1 is SEHNR and CDR2 is FQNEAQ (reference sequence). The CDR3 is 16 amino acids. The CDR3 nucleotides read TGTGCCAGCAGCTCTGGAGTACTGGTGGGCACAGATACGCAGTATTTT. Translation gives CASSSGVLVGTDTQYF.

On this clonotype itself: A far more abundant clone sits one base away, making this likely a read error. The chain has TRBV5-3 and TRBJ2-2, with TRBD2 identical over 12 bases. TRBV5-3 is identified as an open reading frame with a role that is uncertain. The CDR3 extends over 16 amino acids. The CDR3 region has the DNA TGTGCCAGCAGCAGAGGACTAGCGGGGAACACCGGGGGGCTGTTTTTT. The encoded protein is CASSRGLAGNTGGLFF.

At least ten counts were recorded for this clonotype. The rearrangement uses TRBV5-1 and TRBJ2-4; no firm D call. V was pared by 4 bases and J by 2 bases, with 13 bases between. Germline V gives CDR1 SGHRS, CDR2 YFSETQ. The length of the CDR3 is 15 residues. The CDR3 DNA follows: TGCGCCAGCAGCCCATACACAGACACCAAAAACATTCAGTACTTC. This gives the protein CASSPYTDTKNIQYF.

This clonotype came up a few times. This rearrangement joins TRBV28 to TRBJ1-4, with a possible D match to TRBD1 (6 bases). The CDR3 loop spans 14 amino acids. V was pared by 4 bases and J by 11 bases, with 17 bases between. Germline V gives CDR1 MDHEN, CDR2 SYDVKM. CDR3 DNA sequence: TGTGCCAGCAGTTCGGGGCAACAGGGCGGCAAACTGTTTTTT. Its protein is CASSSGQQGGKLFF.

The rearrangement uses TRBV18 and TRBJ2-7; 9 positions match TRBD2. After removal of 0 bases from V and 7 bases from J, the junction contained 13 bases not matched to a gene. The CDR3 totals 17 residues. Germline V gene sequence: CDR1 KGHSH, CDR2 LQKENI. The CDR3 region has the DNA TGTGCCAGCTCACCACCCCGAGGGGCGGGAGGGCCGGGTGAGCAGTACTTC. Protein: CASSPPRGAGGPGEQYF. The full variable domain, completed using reference TRBV18 and TRBJ2-7, is NAGVMQNPRHLVRRRGQEARLRCSPMKGHSHVYWYRQLPEEGLKFMVYLQKENIIDESGMPKERFSAEFPKEGPSILRIQQVVRGDSAAYFCASSPPRGAGGPGEQYFGPGTRLTVT.

As for this clonotype: The likely explanation is a read error, given a far larger clone one base away. The conserved closing phenylalanine or tryptophan is absent in this CDR3, likely reflecting a read error. The J gene is TRBJ2-7, the V gene TRBV6-1, with a weak D call TRBD2 (5 bases). In germline, CDR1 is MNHNS, CDR2 SASEGT. Deletions cut 5 bases from V and 0 bases from J, with 11 bases between. This CDR3 is 14 amino acids long. CDR3 coding DNA: TGTGCCAGCAGTTACGGTCGGGGCTCCTACGAGCAGTACCTC. Its translation is CASSYGRGSYEQYL.

The CDR3 bases are TGTGCCAGCAGTTCGCCGGGACAGGGGGCGCCGGGTGAGCAGTACTTC. Protein sequence: CASSSPGQGAPGEQYF. The chain employs TRBV28 and TRBJ2-7; TRBD1 matches at 12 bases. With V trimmed by 4 bases and J by 7 bases, 11 bases remained unmatched. The germline V gene encodes CDR1 MDHEN and CDR2 SYDVKM. CDR3 length: 16 amino acids.

This clonotype showed up many times. The chain combines TRBV10-3 with TRBJ2-7; 7 bases agree with TRBD2. This CDR3 contains 13 residues. After removal of 8 bases from V and 0 bases from J, the junction contained 4 bases not matched to a gene. Germline CDR1 and CDR2: ENHRY and SYGVKD. The CDR3 region has the DNA TGTGCCATCGGGGCTAGCGGCTCCTACGAGCAGTACTTC. It translates to CAIGASGSYEQYF.

This clonotype was recorded many times. This chain uses TRBV24-1 with TRBJ1-5; D remains unclear. CDR3 length equals 17 residues. V gave up 3 bases and J gave up 5 bases, with 19 bases separating them. Germline CDR1 reads KGHDR; CDR2 reads SFDVKD. CDR3 coding DNA: TGTGCCACCAGTGATGGTCGGATGAAGAGCGCAGATCAGCCCCAGCATTTT. Its protein is CATSDGRMKSADQPQHF.

This clonotype was recorded many times. The CDR3 coding sequence is TGCAGCGCCACAGCCGGGACATCTGGCTACACCTTC. This codes for CSATAGTSGYTF. V usage is TRBV29-1 and J usage is TRBJ1-2; D is possibly TRBD1 (6 bases). With 7 bases removed from V and 7 bases from J, the gap between germline ends came to 16 bases. CDR3 length equals 12 residues. The germline gives CDR1 SQVTM, CDR2 ANQGSEA.

This clonotype was detected ten times or more. The genes are TRBV30 and TRBJ1-2; 7 positions agree with TRBD1. With 8 bases clipped from V and 3 bases from J, the junction kept 6 bases outside the gene matches. The CDR3 covers 12 residues. Germline-derived CDR1 and CDR2 are GTSNPN and SVGIG (reference sequence). The CDR3 sequence is CAHRQGYYGYTF. For the CDR3, the DNA is TGTGCCCACCGACAGGGCTACTATGGCTACACCTTC.

Many counts were recorded for this clonotype. The V and J genes are TRBV10-3 and TRBJ2-1, with TRBD2 matching 7 bases. V was pared by 0 bases and J by 9 bases, with 11 bases of the junction left unmatched. CDR1 and CDR2 from the germline V gene are ENHRY and SYGVKD. There are 16 residues in the CDR3. In DNA, the CDR3 is TGTGCCATCAGTGAGTCCCGGGCGGGAGCGGTCAGTGAGCAGTTCTTC. This translates into CAISESRAGAVSEQFF.